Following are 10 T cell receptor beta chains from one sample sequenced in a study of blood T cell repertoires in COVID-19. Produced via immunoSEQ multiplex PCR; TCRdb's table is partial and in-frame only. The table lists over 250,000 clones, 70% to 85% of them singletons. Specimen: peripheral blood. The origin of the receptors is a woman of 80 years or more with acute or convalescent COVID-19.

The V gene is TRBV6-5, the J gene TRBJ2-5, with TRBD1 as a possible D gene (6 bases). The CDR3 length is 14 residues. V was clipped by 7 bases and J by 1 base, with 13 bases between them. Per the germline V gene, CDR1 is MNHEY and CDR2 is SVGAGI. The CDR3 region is CASTHTGFQETQYF. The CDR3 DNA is TGTGCCAGCACTCATACAGGGTTCCAAGAGACCCAGTACTTC.

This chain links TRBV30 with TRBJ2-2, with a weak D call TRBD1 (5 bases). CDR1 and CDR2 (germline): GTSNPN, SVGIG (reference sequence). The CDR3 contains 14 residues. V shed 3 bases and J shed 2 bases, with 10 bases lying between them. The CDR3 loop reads CAWRQGSNTGELFF. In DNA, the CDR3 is TGTGCCTGGAGGCAGGGCTCAAACACCGGGGAGCTGTTTTTT.

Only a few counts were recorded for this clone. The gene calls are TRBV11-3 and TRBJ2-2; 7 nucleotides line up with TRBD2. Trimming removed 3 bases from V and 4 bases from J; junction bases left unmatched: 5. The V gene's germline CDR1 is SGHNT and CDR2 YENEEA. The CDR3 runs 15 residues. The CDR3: CASSFSGTITGELFF. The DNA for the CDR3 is TGTGCCAGCAGCTTTTCCGGGACTATCACCGGGGAGCTGTTTTTT.

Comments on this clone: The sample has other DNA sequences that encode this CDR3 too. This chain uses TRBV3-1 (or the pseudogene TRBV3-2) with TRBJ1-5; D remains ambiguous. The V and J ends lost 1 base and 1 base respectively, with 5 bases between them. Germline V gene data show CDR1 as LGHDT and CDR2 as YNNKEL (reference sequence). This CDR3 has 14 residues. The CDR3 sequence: CASSQGYSNQPQHF. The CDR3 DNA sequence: TGTGCCAGCAGCCAAGGCTACAGCAATCAGCCCCAGCATTTT.

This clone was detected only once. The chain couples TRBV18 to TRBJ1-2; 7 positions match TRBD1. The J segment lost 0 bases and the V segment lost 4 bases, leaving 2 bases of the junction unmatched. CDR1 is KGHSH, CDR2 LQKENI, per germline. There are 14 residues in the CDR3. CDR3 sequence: CASSRDRANYGYTF. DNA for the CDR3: TGTGCCAGCTCACGGGACAGAGCTAACTATGGCTACACCTTC.

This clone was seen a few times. The CDR3 region is CSASGLAVYEQYF. The DNA for the CDR3 is TGCAGTGCTAGTGGCTTAGCAGTCTACGAGCAGTACTTC. The rearrangement links TRBV20-1 to TRBJ2-7; the D is unclear. Deletions cut 3 bases from V and 3 bases from J, with 12 bases between. There are 13 residues in the CDR3. The V gene's germline CDR1 is DFQATT and CDR2 SNEGSKA (reference sequence).

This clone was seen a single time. CDR3 in DNA: TGTGCCAGCACCACGACAGGGAATCTCTATGGCTACACCTTC. Residues: CASTTTGNLYGYTF. The V call is TRBV5-4, the J call TRBJ1-2, with 7 bases fitting TRBD1. V was pared by 6 bases and J by 4 bases, with 9 bases of the junction left unmatched. The CDR3 is 14 residues long. Germline V gene sequence: CDR1 SGHNT, CDR2 YYREEE (reference sequence).

The CDR3 nucleotides read TGTGCCAGCATCAAGACAGGTGCCAGGGGAAACTATGGCTACACCTTC. Its protein product is CASIKTGARGNYGYTF. The chain links TRBV7-9 to TRBJ1-2; a possible D gene is TRBD1 (6 bases). In germline, CDR1 is SEHNR, CDR2 FQNEAQ (reference sequence). Trimming took 7 bases from V and 2 from J, leaving 20 bases between them. The CDR3 loop spans 16 amino acids.

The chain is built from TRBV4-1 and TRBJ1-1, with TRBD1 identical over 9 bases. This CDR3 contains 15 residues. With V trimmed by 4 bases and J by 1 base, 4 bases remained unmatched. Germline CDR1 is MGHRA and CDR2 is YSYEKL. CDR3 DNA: TGCGCCAGCAGCCGGACAGGGGTTCGGAACACTGAAGCTTTCTTT. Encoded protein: CASSRTGVRNTEAFF.

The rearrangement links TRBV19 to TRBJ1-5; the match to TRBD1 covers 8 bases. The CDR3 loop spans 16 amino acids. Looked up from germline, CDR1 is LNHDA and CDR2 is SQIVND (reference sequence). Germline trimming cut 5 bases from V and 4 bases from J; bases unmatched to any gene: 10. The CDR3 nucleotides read TGTGCCAGTAGTCCTCCGACAGGGGTCAGGAATCAGCCCCAGCATTTT. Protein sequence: CASSPPTGVRNQPQHF. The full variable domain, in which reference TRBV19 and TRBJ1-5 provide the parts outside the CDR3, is DGGITQSPKYLFRKEGQNVTLSCEQNLNHDAMYWYRQDPGQGLRLIYYSQIVNDFQKGDIAEGYSVSREKKESFPLTVTSAQKNPTAFYLCASSPPTGVRNQPQHFGDGTRLSIL.